This T cell receptor beta chain was identified in a study of T cells after posttransplantation cyclophosphamide. Only in-frame clones appear in the TCRdb table, and some are missing; sequencing was by immunoSEQ multiplex PCR. The table lists roughly 10,000 clones, roughly 90% of them singletons, with 4.2% in the top ten. V lost 4 bases to trimming and J lost 4 bases, with 14 bases between them. The CDR3 is made up of 14 amino acids. The germline CDR1 and CDR2 sequences are MGHRA and YSYEKL. Sampled 1 year posttransplant, controls received myeloablative marrow transplants, methotrexate and a calcineurin inhibitor.

J is TRBJ2-7 and V is TRBV4-1; a possible D gene is TRBD1 (7 bases). Here the sequenced sample was PBMCs, taken about 67 weeks after allogeneic stem cell transplant with calcineurin inhibitor and methotrexate. The origin of this receptor is a male patient aged 50 to 60 who received an allogeneic stem cell transplant from an unrelated donor, was CMV-positive, and had chronic GVHD only. Some T cells may have originated in the graft donor. The CDR3 spells CASSPRAGGYEQYF. CDR3 nucleotide sequence: TGCGCCAGCAGCCCGCGGGCAGGGGGGTACGAGCAGTACTTC.